A selection of T cell receptor beta chains follows, all from one sample in a study of T cells in Graves' hyperthyroidism and ophthalmopathy. TCRdb passed the multiplex PCR reads through MiXCR, listing each CDR3 protein once. The sample contains about 590,000 distinct CDR3 sequences, less than 20% of which appear only once. The sample taken for sequencing was blood. The receptors shown here come from a woman younger than 45 with Graves' hyperthyroidism. The CDR3 runs from the conserved cysteine through the conserved F or W. Fields, in order: V gene, clone size, J gene, D gene, CDR3 protein, CDR3 DNA. The D gene is left open where the match is weak. Clone size is stated in some rows and not others, as once, few, many or a class when expanded.

V: TRBV12-3/TRBV12-4; size: .; J: TRBJ2-2; D: TRBD2; CDR3: CASSPQSGLAVTGELFF; DNA: TGTGCCAGCAGTCCACAATCCGGACTAGCCGTCACCGGGGAGCTGTTTTTT
V: TRBV14; size: few; J: TRBJ2-1; D: TRBD1; CDR3: CASSQDFGQGYNEQFF; DNA: TGTGCCAGCAGCCAAGATTTCGGACAGGGCTACAATGAGCAGTTCTTC
V: TRBV18; size: few; J: TRBJ2-3; D: .; CDR3: CASSDRLGSTDTQYF; DNA: TGTGCCAGCTCAGATAGACTGGGTAGCACAGATACGCAGTATTTT
V: TRBV2; size: many; J: TRBJ2-7; D: TRBD1; CDR3: CATRGQGNSYEQYF; DNA: TGTGCCACCCGTGGACAGGGGAATTCCTACGAGCAGTACTTC
V: TRBV5-4; size: few; J: TRBJ2-5; D: TRBD2; CDR3: CASSLGLAGLQETQYF; DNA: TGTGCCAGCAGCTTGGGACTAGCGGGCCTACAAGAGACCCAGTACTTC
V: TRBV5-1; size: few; J: TRBJ2-5; D: TRBD2; CDR3: CASSLPAGAWETQYF; DNA: TGCGCCAGCAGCTTGCCGGCGGGAGCATGGGAGACCCAGTACTTC
V: TRBV28; size: .; J: TRBJ2-7; D: .; CDR3: CASTGVYEQYF; DNA: TGTGCCAGCACTGGTGTCTACGAGCAGTACTTC
V: TRBV28; size: many; J: TRBJ2-7; D: .; CDR3: CASSRRAGAGSSYEQYF; DNA: TGTGCCAGCAGTCGCAGGGCGGGGGCGGGTAGCTCCTACGAGCAGTACTTC
V: TRBV12-3/TRBV12-4; size: many; J: TRBJ1-1; D: .; CDR3: CASSREEGTEAFF; DNA: TGTGCCAGCAGTCGTGAGGAGGGCACTGAAGCTTTCTTT
V: TRBV12-3/TRBV12-4; size: .; J: TRBJ2-3; D: TRBD2; CDR3: CASSQPSGSTDTHYF; DNA: TGTGCCAGCAGCCAGCCTAGCGGGAGCACAGATACGCATTATTTT
V: TRBV19; size: .; J: TRBJ2-2; D: .; CDR3: CASSRLDSPANTGELFF; DNA: TGTGCCAGTAGTCGGCTTGACAGTCCCGCGAACACCGGGGAGCTGTTTTTT
V: TRBV6-1; size: few; J: TRBJ2-3; D: .; CDR3: CASSEDSSTDTQYF; DNA: TGTGCCAGCAGTGAAGACAGCTCCACAGATACGCAGTATTTT
V: TRBV11-2; size: many; J: TRBJ2-3; D: .; CDR3: CASSLDLTDTQYF; DNA: TGTGCCAGCAGCTTAGACCTCACAGATACGCAGTATTTT
V: TRBV7-8; size: many; J: TRBJ1-5; D: .; CDR3: CASSFGSTEQPQHF; DNA: TGTGCCAGCAGCTTCGGGTCAACGGAACAGCCCCAGCATTTT